The 30 T cell receptor beta chains reported below all come from one sample, sequenced in a study of blood T cell repertoires in COVID-19. Here immunoSEQ multiplex PCR was the method, and the copy in TCRdb shows in-frame clones only, minus some. The data show approximately 310,000 clones, with around 86% seen just once and approximately 4.7% held by the top ten. Sequenced: PBMCs or T cells enriched from blood (not recorded which). The receptors come from a man aged 60 to 75 who had recovered from COVID-19.

The rearrangement uses TRBV27 and TRBJ1-2; tentative D call: TRBD1 (5 bases). Per the germline V gene, CDR1 is MNHEY and CDR2 is SMNVEV (reference sequence). The CDR3 length is 19 residues. V was shortened by 6 bases and J by 3 bases, with 29 bases between the two germline ends. The CDR3 sequence: CASRPIAHRRPRDDYGYTF. CDR3 DNA sequence: TGTGCCAGCAGGCCTATTGCCCACAGGCGACCAAGGGATGACTATGGCTACACCTTC.

The gene calls are TRBV24-1 and TRBJ2-7; D not resolved. This CDR3 is 15 amino acids long. Trimming pared 1 base from V and 1 base from J, leaving 10 bases between. Germline lookup yields CDR1 KGHDR and CDR2 SFDVKD. For the CDR3, the DNA is TGTGCCACCAGTGATTTCCGAGATCATTCCTACGAGCAGTACTTC. Translation gives CATSDFRDHSYEQYF.

The chain has TRBV27 and TRBJ1-5; D is ambiguous. There are 13 residues in the CDR3. Germline values: CDR1 MNHEY, CDR2 SMNVEV (reference sequence). Trimming took 0 bases from V and 6 from J, leaving 6 bases between them. The CDR3, as DNA: TGTGCCAGCAGTTTATCGAGAAGTCAGCCCCAGCATTTT. This codes for CASSLSRSQPQHF.

The chain is built from TRBV18 and TRBJ2-2; the D gene is possibly TRBD1 (6 bases). CDR1 is KGHSH, CDR2 LQKENI, per germline. The CDR3 has 15 residues. The V and J ends lost 4 bases and 2 bases respectively, with 11 bases between them. The CDR3 sequence: CASSRPGQNTGELFF. The CDR3, as DNA: TGTGCCAGCTCACGTCCGGGACAAAACACCGGGGAGCTGTTTTTT.

V is TRBV4-2 and J is TRBJ2-3; D perhaps matches TRBD2 (5 bases). The V gene lost 3 bases and the J gene lost 9 bases, with 7 bases spanning the gap. This CDR3 contains 11 residues. CDR1 and CDR2 (germline): LGHNA, YNFKEQ. The CDR3 reads CASSQGGTQYF. The CDR3 DNA reads TGTGCCAGCAGCCAGGGCGGGACGCAGTATTTT.

The chain combines TRBV6-2 or TRBV6-3 with TRBJ2-2, with 9 bases matching TRBD1. J was trimmed by 6 bases and V by 4 bases; bases with no gene match: 6. The CDR3 has 15 amino acids. Per the germline V gene, CDR1 is MNHEY and CDR2 is SVGEGT. CDR3 sequence reads: CASSSSGTGPGELFF. CDR3 DNA sequence: TGTGCCAGCAGTTCGTCCGGGACAGGGCCCGGGGAGCTGTTTTTT.

The chain is built from TRBV28 and TRBJ2-3; TRBD2 is a possible D gene (7 bases). CDR3 size: 14 residues. Germline-derived CDR1 and CDR2 are MDHEN and SYDVKM. V lost 10 bases and J lost 5, with 19 bases in between. Written as DNA, the CDR3 is TGTGCCACACAAAACAGCGGGACAAAAGATACGCAGTATTTT. The encoded protein is CATQNSGTKDTQYF.

This chain links TRBV6-6 with TRBJ1-2; 7 bases agree with TRBD1. V was clipped by 2 bases and J by 2 bases; unmatched bases: 2. Germline V gives CDR1 MNHNY, CDR2 SVGAGI (reference sequence). The CDR3 is 14 amino acids. CDR3 coding DNA: TGTGCCAGCAGTTACCAGGGGGAAAACTATGGCTACACCTTC. Amino acid sequence: CASSYQGENYGYTF.

The chain couples TRBV5-1 to TRBJ1-6; a possible D gene is TRBD1 (6 bases). There are 15 residues in the CDR3. Germline V gene sequence: CDR1 SGHRS, CDR2 YFSETQ. V gave up 5 bases and J gave up 13 bases, with 22 bases separating them. The CDR3 DNA reads as TGCGCCAGCAGTATAGGCACAGGGTCCCAAGACCCCCTCCACTTT. This gives the protein CASSIGTGSQDPLHF.

The rearrangement joins TRBV5-1 to TRBJ2-7; D possibly corresponds to TRBD2 (6 bases). The germline V gene has CDR1 SGHRS and CDR2 YFSETQ. The ends were cut back, 3 bases at V and 3 bases at J, with 7 bases in the middle. The length of the CDR3 is 12 residues. CDR3 protein: CASSSGVYEQYF. The CDR3, as DNA: TGCGCCAGCAGCTCGGGAGTCTACGAGCAGTACTTC.

The V call is TRBV6-5, the J call TRBJ2-5; a possible D gene is TRBD1 (5 bases). Trimming took off 2 bases at V and 5 bases at J, with 12 bases between the two ends. Germline V gene sequence: CDR1 MNHEY, CDR2 SVGAGI. The CDR3 contains 14 residues. The CDR3 sequence is CASSYGQGSETQYF. The CDR3 DNA follows: TGTGCCAGCAGTTACGGCCAGGGTTCCGAGACCCAGTACTTC.

The chain joins TRBV7-3 to TRBJ2-1; no clear D gene. This CDR3 is 18 amino acids long. Deletions cut 7 bases from V and 0 bases from J, with 22 bases between. From germline, CDR1 is SGHTA and CDR2 FQGTGA. CDR3 DNA sequence: TGTGCCAGCATCACCCCCCAGGATAGTCCAAGCTCCTACAATGAGCAGTTCTTC. Its translation is CASITPQDSPSSYNEQFF.

The chain links TRBV19 to TRBJ2-2, with 11 bases fitting TRBD2. Germline CDR1 reads LNHDA; CDR2 reads SQIVND (reference sequence). This CDR3 comprises 18 residues. V was clipped by 5 bases and J by 4 bases; unmatched bases: 12. The CDR3 nucleotides are TGTGCCAGTAGTCCCCCGGGACTAGCGGCCACGCGCACCGGGGAGCTGTTTTTT. Protein product: CASSPPGLAATRTGELFF.

This rearrangement joins TRBV7-3 to TRBJ2-3, with D perhaps matching TRBD1 (5 bases). Germline V lookup: CDR1 SGHTA, CDR2 FQGTGA. The CDR3 consists of 16 residues. The ends were cut back, 2 bases at V and 3 bases at J, with 15 bases in the middle. For the CDR3, the DNA is TGTGCCAGCAGCTTACGGTCAGGGTGGATGACAGATACGCAGTATTTT. It is translated as CASSLRSGWMTDTQYF.

The genes are TRBV2 and TRBJ2-7; a possible D gene is TRBD1 (6 bases). Trimming took 5 bases from V and 7 from J, leaving 18 bases between them. This CDR3 spans 14 amino acids. Germline values: CDR1 SNHLY, CDR2 FYNNEI. The CDR3 region is CASSTSRDTGEQYF. The CDR3 bases are TGTGCCAGCAGTACCTCCCGGGACACCGGGGAGCAGTACTTC.

A few counts support this clone. CDR3 protein: CASSLGDDRGYEQYF. The CDR3 region has the DNA TGTGCCAGCAGTTTAGGGGATGACAGGGGCTACGAGCAGTACTTC. This rearrangement joins TRBV28 to TRBJ2-7, with 8 bases identical to TRBD1. Germline CDR1 and CDR2: MDHEN and SYDVKM. The CDR3 contains 15 residues. The ends lost 2 bases at V and 3 bases at J; junction bases unmatched: 6.

The J gene is TRBJ2-5, the V gene TRBV4-1; D might be TRBD1 (5 bases). CDR3 size: 17 residues. Germline V CDR1 and CDR2: MGHRA, YSYEKL. V was cut by 5 bases and J by 8 bases, with 27 bases left in between. DNA of the CDR3: TGCGCCAGCAGCGAAGGGGTCAGGGTTCTTCGGGTAAACACCCAGTACTTC. It codes for CASSEGVRVLRVNTQYF.

This clone was detected only once. The chain is built from TRBV28 and TRBJ2-3, with 8 bases identical to TRBD1. Germline trimming cut 7 bases from V and 5 bases from J; bases unmatched to any gene: 8. Germline V CDR1 and CDR2: MDHEN, SYDVKM. The CDR3 is 14 amino acids. CDR3 nucleotides: TGTGCCAGCATGGGTTCAGGGGGCCAAGATACGCAGTATTTT. Its protein is CASMGSGGQDTQYF.

This clone was recorded only once. V is TRBV5-1 and J is TRBJ2-7; TRBD1 agrees at 9 bases. J gave up 4 bases and V 0 bases, and 14 bases lay outside the gene matches. The CDR3 is made up of 18 amino acids. Germline lookup yields CDR1 SGHRS and CDR2 YFSETQ. CDR3: CASSLGVGGQGSSYEQYF. CDR3 coding DNA: TGCGCCAGCAGCTTGGGGGTCGGGGGACAGGGATCTAGTTACGAGCAGTACTTC.

Remarks on this clone: Additional DNA sequences in this sample encode the identical CDR3. V gene TRBV5-1 combines with J gene TRBJ1-4, with TRBD1 identical over 9 bases. Looked up from germline, CDR1 is SGHRS and CDR2 is YFSETQ. The CDR3 spans 16 residues. With 0 bases clipped from V and 1 base from J, the junction kept 1 base outside the gene matches. The CDR3 DNA sequence: TGCGCCAGCAGCTTGGGACAGGGGGTAACTAATGAAAAACTGTTTTTT. This encodes CASSLGQGVTNEKLFF.

This clone was recorded once. The J gene is TRBJ1-2, the V gene TRBV10-3, with TRBD1 identical over 8 bases. V lost 7 bases and J lost 8; bases outside the gene matches: 9. This CDR3 spans 13 amino acids. Per the germline V gene, CDR1 is ENHRY and CDR2 is SYGVKD. CDR3 in amino acids: CAITRQGINGYTF. The CDR3 coding sequence is TGTGCCATCACCCGACAGGGGATTAACGGCTACACCTTC.

The V call is TRBV19, the J call TRBJ1-1, with D tentatively TRBD1 (6 bases). The CDR3 extends over 14 amino acids. Trimming cost V 10 bases and J 0 bases, with 15 bases left between them. Germline values: CDR1 LNHDA, CDR2 SQIVND (reference sequence). The CDR3 DNA reads TGTGCCACTCTAGGGGGGGCGCTGAACACTGAAGCTTTCTTT. This gives the protein CATLGGALNTEAFF.

The genes are TRBV3-1 (or the pseudogene TRBV3-2) and TRBJ2-3, with 7 positions matching TRBD2. Germline CDR1 LGHDT, CDR2 YNNKEL (reference sequence). V shed 4 bases and J 6 bases; nucleotides not matched to a gene: 16. This CDR3 region has 17 residues. CDR3 in DNA: TGTGCCAGCAGCCCTACCCCCAGTAGCGGGCTAGGGGATACGCAGTATTTT. This translates into CASSPTPSSGLGDTQYF.

The gene calls are TRBV4-1 and TRBJ1-1; D is perhaps TRBD1 (6 bases). Trimming stripped 1 base from V and 3 bases from J, with 15 bases between. Germline V gene lookup returns CDR1 MGHRA and CDR2 YSYEKL. The CDR3 is 16 amino acids. In DNA, the CDR3 is TGCGCCAGCAGCCAAGGGTTAGGACAGCGACACACTGAAGCTTTCTTT. Residues: CASSQGLGQRHTEAFF.

This chain connects TRBV11-1 to TRBJ2-1, with 7 nucleotides matching TRBD2. The CDR3 covers 14 residues. V trimming: 1 base; J trimming: 5 bases; junction bases outside the gene matches: 2. Germline V gene lookup returns CDR1 SGHAT and CDR2 FQDESV (reference sequence). The CDR3 loop is CASSLGTRDNEQFF. The DNA for the CDR3 is TGTGCCAGCAGCTTAGGGACTAGAGACAATGAGCAGTTCTTC.

J is TRBJ1-2 and V is TRBV19, with 7 bases identical to TRBD1. The CDR3 runs 13 residues. Germline-derived CDR1 and CDR2 are LNHDA and SQIVND (reference sequence). J was trimmed by 4 bases and V by 5 bases; bases with no gene match: 4. The DNA of the CDR3 is TGTGCCAGTAGTCCCCGGGACAGCTATGGCTACACCTTC. It yields the protein CASSPRDSYGYTF.

This rearrangement joins TRBV6-5 to TRBJ2-2; TRBD2 aligns across 7 bases. The J segment lost 6 bases and the V segment lost 6 bases, leaving 7 bases of the junction unmatched. Germline V lookup: CDR1 MNHEY, CDR2 SVGAGI. The CDR3 runs 14 residues. Written as DNA, the CDR3 is TGTGCCAGCAGCAGGACTAGGGTCGCCGGGGAGCTGTTTTTT. It encodes CASSRTRVAGELFF.

The V call is TRBV7-9, the J call TRBJ2-2, with 9 bases fitting TRBD1. The germline gives CDR1 SEHNR, CDR2 FQNEAQ (reference sequence). This CDR3 region has 15 residues. The V and J ends lost 5 bases and 7 bases, in that order; junction bases with no gene match: 8. The CDR3 nucleotides are TGTGCCAGCAGCAGACCACAGGGGGCGGTCGGGGAGCTGTTTTTT. Its protein product is CASSRPQGAVGELFF.

The rearrangement links TRBV6-5 to TRBJ2-2; 9 bases align to TRBD1. With V trimmed by 6 bases and J by 8 bases, 10 bases remained unmatched. Germline CDR1 reads MNHEY; CDR2 reads SVGAGI. CDR3 size: 15 residues. The CDR3 region is CASRTGTGWSGELFF. CDR3 in DNA: TGTGCCAGCAGGACCGGGACAGGGTGGTCTGGGGAGCTGTTTTTT.

V usage is TRBV7-3 and J usage is TRBJ2-2; the D gene is possibly TRBD2 (6 bases). CDR1 is SGHTA, CDR2 FQGTGA, per germline. The V end was cut by 4 bases, the J end by 5 bases, with 20 bases between. CDR3 size: 17 residues. The CDR3 nucleotides read TGTGCCAGCAGCTACGGTCCCGGGACTGGGGGGACCGGGGAGCTGTTTTTT. As protein: CASSYGPGTGGTGELFF.